The T cell receptor (beta chain) described here comes from a study of shared clonotypes between healthy human individuals. The study's findings and limits: Exclusively blood specimens were collected; tissue repertoires likely differ.

In regard to this clone: Its antigen remains unknown. One base separates it from a far larger clone, so it is likely a read error.

It was about 0.3 ug DNA, some 33,000 T cell genomes, that went into each replicate PCR of unsorted PBMC. Method: immunoSEQ multiplex PCR; TCRdb's copy keeps in-frame clones and lacks some. The sample comprises about 460,000 clones, around 77% of which are singletons, and about 12% rests with the top ten. The specimen was PBMCs. This receptor was obtained from a woman between 40 and 50 years old in good health. Some clones in this sample may be carry-over from other donors' samples.

Here the CDR3 reads CASSPRDGTNYGYTF. CDR3 sequence (DNA): TGTGCCAGCTCACCCCGGGACGGTACTAACTATGGCTACACCTTC. The chain uses TRBV18 and TRBJ1-2; the D gene is possibly TRBD1 (5 bases). This CDR3 comprises 15 residues. Germline V gene lookup returns CDR1 KGHSH and CDR2 LQKENI. V shed 3 bases and J shed 0 bases, with 11 bases lying between them.